This T cell receptor (beta chain) was sequenced for a study of T cell repertoires in cytomegalovirus infection. Turning to this clonotype: Its cognate antigen is unknown.

CDR3 length: 15 amino acids. J lost 0 bases, V lost 10 bases, and 8 bases had no gene match. Per germline, CDR1 SGHAT and CDR2 FQNNGV. Each CDR3 protein is one row after TCRdb ran MiXCR on the reads. The sample yields hundreds of thousands of distinct CDR3 sequences, roughly 29% seen once. The sample here was cultured PBMCs, taken from culture after CMV antigen stimulation. The source of this sequence is a human donor in good health (CMV status not recorded). Some clones in this sample may be carry-over from other donors' samples. The V and J genes are TRBV11-2 and TRBJ2-2; 7 bases fit TRBD2. DNA for the CDR3: TGTGCCACCCCCCGGCTAGCGGCGAACACCGGGGAGCTGTTTTTT. It translates to CATPRLAANTGELFF.